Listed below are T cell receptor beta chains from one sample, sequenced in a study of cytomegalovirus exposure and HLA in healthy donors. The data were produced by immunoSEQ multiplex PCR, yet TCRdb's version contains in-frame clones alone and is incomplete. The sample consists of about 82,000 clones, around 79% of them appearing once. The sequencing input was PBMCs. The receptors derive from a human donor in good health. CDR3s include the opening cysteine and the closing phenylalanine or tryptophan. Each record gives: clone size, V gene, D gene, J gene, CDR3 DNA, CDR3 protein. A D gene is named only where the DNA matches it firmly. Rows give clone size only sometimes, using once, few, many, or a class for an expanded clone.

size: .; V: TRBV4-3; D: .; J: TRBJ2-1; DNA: TGCGCCAGCAGCTCAGGTCGGGCAGGGGAAAATGAGCAGTTCTTC; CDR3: CASSSGRAGENEQFF
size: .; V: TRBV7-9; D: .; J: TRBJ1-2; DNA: TGTGCCAGCAGCTTATTGGTGGGCAACTATGGCTACACCTTC; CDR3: CASSLLVGNYGYTF
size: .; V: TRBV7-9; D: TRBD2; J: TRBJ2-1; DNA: TGTGCCAGCAGCGCGGGGGCCTACAATGAGCAGTTCTTC; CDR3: CASSAGAYNEQFF
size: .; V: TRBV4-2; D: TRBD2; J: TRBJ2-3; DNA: TGTGCCAGCAGCCAAACCGGACTAGCGGGAACAGATACGCAGTATTTT; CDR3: CASSQTGLAGTDTQYF
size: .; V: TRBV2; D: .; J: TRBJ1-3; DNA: TGTGCCAGCATACAGGGAGTTGGAAACACCATATATTTT; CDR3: CASIQGVGNTIYF
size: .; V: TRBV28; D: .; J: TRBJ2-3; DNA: TGTGCCAGCAAAATAACATTCAGCACAGATACGCAGTATTTT; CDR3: CASKITFSTDTQYF
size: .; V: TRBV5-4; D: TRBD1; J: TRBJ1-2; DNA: TGTGCCAGCAGCTTGGGGGGACAGACAAACTATGGCTACACCTTC; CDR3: CASSLGGQTNYGYTF
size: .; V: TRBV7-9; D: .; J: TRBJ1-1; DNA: TGTGCCAGCAGCTTCCCCACATCGACTGAAGCTTTCTTT; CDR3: CASSFPTSTEAFF
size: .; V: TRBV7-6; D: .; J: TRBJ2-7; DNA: TGTGCCAGCAGCCCACCAGGTATCGTACAGCAGTACTTC; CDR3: CASSPPGIVQQYF
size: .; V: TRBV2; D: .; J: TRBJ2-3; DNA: TGTGCCAGCAGTGAAGTTAGCCGAAGCACAGATACGCAGTATTTT; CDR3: CASSEVSRSTDTQYF
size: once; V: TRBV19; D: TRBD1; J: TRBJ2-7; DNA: TGTGCCAGTAGTATAGGGCGGACAGGGACCTACGAGCAGTACTTC; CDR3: CASSIGRTGTYEQYF
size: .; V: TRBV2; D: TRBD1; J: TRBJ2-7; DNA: TGTGCCAGCAGTGAAGCCATTTGGGACAGGGTCGGATACGAGCAGTACTTC; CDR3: CASSEAIWDRVGYEQYF
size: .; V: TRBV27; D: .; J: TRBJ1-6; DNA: TGTGCCAGCGGGGCCTCCTATAATTCACCCCTCCACTTT; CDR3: CASGASYNSPLHF
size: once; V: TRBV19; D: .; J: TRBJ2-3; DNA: TGTGCCAGTAGCCTAGGGGCAGATACGCAGTATTTT; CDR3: CASSLGADTQYF
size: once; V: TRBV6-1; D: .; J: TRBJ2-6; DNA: TGTGCCAGCAGTGGGCCGGGGGGCCTCTCTGGGGCCAACGTCCTGACTTTC; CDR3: CASSGPGGLSGANVLTF
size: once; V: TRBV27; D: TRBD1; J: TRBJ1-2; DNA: TGTGCCAGCGGGCGGACAGGGGCCGGCTACACCTTC; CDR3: CASGRTGAGYTF
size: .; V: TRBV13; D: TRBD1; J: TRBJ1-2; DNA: TGTGCCAGCAGCTTCCCGGGACAGGGGGTCTATGGCTACACCTTC; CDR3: CASSFPGQGVYGYTF
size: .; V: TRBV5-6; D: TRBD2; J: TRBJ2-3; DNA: TGTGCCAGCAGCTCCCTGGGCGGGGGAAGGACAGATACGCAGTATTTT; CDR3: CASSSLGGGRTDTQYF
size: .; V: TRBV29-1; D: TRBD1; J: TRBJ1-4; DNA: TGCAGCGTTGAAATGTCCGGGACAGAGAATGAAAAACTGTTTTTT; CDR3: CSVEMSGTENEKLFF
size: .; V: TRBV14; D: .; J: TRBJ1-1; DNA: TGTGCCAGCAGCCATGGTGGGGGGGGGACTGAAGCTTTCTTT; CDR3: CASSHGGGGTEAFF
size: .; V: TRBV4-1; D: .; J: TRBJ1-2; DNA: TGCGCCAGCAGAGGGTTGGGGCTAGGATCTTATGGCTACCCCTTC; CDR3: CASRGLGLGSYGYPF
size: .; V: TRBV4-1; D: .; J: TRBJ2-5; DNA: TGCGCCAGCACCCCGCGAACCGGGACTTTGGGTGAGGCCCAGTACTTC; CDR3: CASTPRTGTLGEAQYF
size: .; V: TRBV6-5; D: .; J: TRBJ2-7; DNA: TGTGCCAGCAGTTACTGGGGCAGTGAGCAGTACTTC; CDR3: CASSYWGSEQYF
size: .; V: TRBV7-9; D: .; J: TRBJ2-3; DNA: TGTGCCAGCATCAAAACCCGGGGGAGCCCCGCGTATACGCAGTATTTT; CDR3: CASIKTRGSPAYTQYF
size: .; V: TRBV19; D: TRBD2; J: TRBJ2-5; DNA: TGTGCCAGTAGTATTAGCGGGGGGCCCTACCCAGAGACCCAGTACTTC; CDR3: CASSISGGPYPETQYF
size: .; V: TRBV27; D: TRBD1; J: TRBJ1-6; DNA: TGTGCCAGCAGTTGGGGACAGCGAAATTCACCCCTCCACTTT; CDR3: CASSWGQRNSPLHF
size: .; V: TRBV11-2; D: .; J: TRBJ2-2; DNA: TGTGCCAGCAGCCCCCGGGCGGGGACGACCGGGGAGCTGTTTTTT; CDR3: CASSPRAGTTGELFF
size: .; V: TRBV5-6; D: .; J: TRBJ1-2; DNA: TGTGCCAGCGGCTTGGGGAGGGGCAGAGCTAACTATGGCTACACCTTC; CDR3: CASGLGRGRANYGYTF
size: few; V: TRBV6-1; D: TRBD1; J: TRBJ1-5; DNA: TGTGCCAGCAGTGAAGCCGCAGGGACAGTATATAGCAATCAGCCCCAGCATTTT; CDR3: CASSEAAGTVYSNQPQHF
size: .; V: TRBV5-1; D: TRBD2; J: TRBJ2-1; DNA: TGCGCCAGCAGCTTGGGGACTAGCGGGGCATTCTACAATGAGCAGTTCTTC; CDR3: CASSLGTSGAFYNEQFF
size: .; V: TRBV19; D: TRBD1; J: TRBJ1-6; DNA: TGTGCCAGTAGTATTGACAGGGGGTTCGATAATTCACCCCTCCACTTT; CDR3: CASSIDRGFDNSPLHF
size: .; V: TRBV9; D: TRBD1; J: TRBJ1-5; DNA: TGTGCCAGCAGCTCAGGGACAGGGAGCAATCAGCCCCAGCATTTT; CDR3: CASSSGTGSNQPQHF
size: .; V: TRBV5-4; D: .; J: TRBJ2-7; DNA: TGTGCCAGCAGCCATCCTGACAGCTTAAGCCCCTACGAGCAGTACTTC; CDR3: CASSHPDSLSPYEQYF
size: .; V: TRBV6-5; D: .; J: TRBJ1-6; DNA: TGTGCCAGCAGTTACGCGGGGGGCTCCTATAATTCACCCCTCCACTTT; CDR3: CASSYAGGSYNSPLHF
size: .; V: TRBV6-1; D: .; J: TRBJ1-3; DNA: TGTGCCAGCAGTGAGTTTCAGGGCTCTGGAAACACCATATATTTT; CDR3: CASSEFQGSGNTIYF
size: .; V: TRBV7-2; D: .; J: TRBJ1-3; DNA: TGTGCCAGCAGCTTAGATACAGGGTTCGGAAACACCATATATTTT; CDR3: CASSLDTGFGNTIYF
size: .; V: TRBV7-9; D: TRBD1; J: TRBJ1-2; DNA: TGTGCCAGCAGCCAAGACAGGGGAATAGCCCACTATGGCTACACCTTC; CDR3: CASSQDRGIAHYGYTF
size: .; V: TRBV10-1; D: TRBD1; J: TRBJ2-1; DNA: TGCGCCAGCAGTGGCCCCGGGACAGGGGAGAATGAGCAGTTCTTC; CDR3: CASSGPGTGENEQFF
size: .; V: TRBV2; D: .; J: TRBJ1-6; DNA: TGTGCCAGCAGTCCAGGGGAGAATTCACCCCTCCACTTT; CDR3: CASSPGENSPLHF
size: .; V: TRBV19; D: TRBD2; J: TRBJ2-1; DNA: TGTGCCAGTAGTGGGCTAGCGGGGGGGCTTGGCAATGAGCAGTTCTTC; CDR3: CASSGLAGGLGNEQFF